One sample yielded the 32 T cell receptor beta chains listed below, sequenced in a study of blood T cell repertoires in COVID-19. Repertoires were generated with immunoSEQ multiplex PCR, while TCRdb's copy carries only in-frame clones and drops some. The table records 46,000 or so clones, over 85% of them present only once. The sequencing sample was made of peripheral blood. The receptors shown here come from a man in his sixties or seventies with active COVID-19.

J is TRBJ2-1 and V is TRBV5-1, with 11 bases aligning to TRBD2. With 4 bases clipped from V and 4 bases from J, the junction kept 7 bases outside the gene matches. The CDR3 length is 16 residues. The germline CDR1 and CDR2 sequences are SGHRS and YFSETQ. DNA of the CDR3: TGCGCCAGCAGCCCGGCTAGCGGGGGGCCATACAATGAGCAGTTCTTC. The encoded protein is CASSPASGGPYNEQFF. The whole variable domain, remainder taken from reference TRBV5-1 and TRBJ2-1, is KAGVTQTPRYLIKTRGQQVTLSCSPISGHRSVSWYQQTPGQGLQFLFEYFSETQRNKGNFPGRFSGRQFSNSRSEMNVSTLELGDSALYLCASSPASGGPYNEQFFGPGTRLTVL.

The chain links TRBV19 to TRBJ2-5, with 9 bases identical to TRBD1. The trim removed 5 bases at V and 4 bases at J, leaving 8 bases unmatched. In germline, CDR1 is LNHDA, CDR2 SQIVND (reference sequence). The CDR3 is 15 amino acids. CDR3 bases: TGTGCCAGTAGTGACAGGGACAGGGTTGGAGAGACCCAGTACTTC. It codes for CASSDRDRVGETQYF.

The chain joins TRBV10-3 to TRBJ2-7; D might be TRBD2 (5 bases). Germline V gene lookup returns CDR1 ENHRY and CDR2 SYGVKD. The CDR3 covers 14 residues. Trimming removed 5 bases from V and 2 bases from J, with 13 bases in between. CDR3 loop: CAISTNSGPYEQYF. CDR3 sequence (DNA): TGTGCCATCAGTACCAACAGCGGTCCCTACGAGCAGTACTTC.

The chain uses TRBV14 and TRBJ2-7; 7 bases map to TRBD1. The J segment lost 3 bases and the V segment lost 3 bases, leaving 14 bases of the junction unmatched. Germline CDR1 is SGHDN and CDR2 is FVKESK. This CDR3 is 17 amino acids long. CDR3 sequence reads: CASSQGTGVKIFYEQYF. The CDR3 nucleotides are TGTGCCAGCAGCCAGGGAACAGGGGTTAAAATCTTCTACGAGCAGTACTTC.

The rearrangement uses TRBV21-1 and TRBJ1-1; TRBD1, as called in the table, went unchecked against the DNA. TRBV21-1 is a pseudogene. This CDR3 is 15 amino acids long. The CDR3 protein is CASRGTGGRNTEAFF. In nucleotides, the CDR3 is TGTGCCAGCAGGGGGACAGGGGGGAGGAACACTGAAGCTTTCTTT.

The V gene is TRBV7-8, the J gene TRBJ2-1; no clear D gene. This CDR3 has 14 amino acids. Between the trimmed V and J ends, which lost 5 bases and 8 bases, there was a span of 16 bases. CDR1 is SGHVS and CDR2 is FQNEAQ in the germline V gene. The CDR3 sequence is CASSPRGRSDEQFF. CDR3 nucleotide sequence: TGTGCCAGCAGCCCACGCGGTCGGTCGGATGAGCAGTTCTTC.

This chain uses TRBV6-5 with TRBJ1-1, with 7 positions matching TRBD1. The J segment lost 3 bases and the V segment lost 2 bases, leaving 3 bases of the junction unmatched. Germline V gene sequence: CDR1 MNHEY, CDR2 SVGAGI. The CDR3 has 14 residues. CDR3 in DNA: TGTGCCAGCAGTTACAGGGGGCCACACACTGAAGCTTTCTTT. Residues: CASSYRGPHTEAFF.

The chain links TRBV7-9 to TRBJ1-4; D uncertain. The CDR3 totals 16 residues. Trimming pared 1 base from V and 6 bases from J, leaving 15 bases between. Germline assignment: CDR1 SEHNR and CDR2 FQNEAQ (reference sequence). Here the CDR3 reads CASSLGGLIGDEKLFF. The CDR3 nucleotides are TGTGCCAGCAGCTTAGGCGGACTTATCGGCGATGAAAAACTGTTTTTT.

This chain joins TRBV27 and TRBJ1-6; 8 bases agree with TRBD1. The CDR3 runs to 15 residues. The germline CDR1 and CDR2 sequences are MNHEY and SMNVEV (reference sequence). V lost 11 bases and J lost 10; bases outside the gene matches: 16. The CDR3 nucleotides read TGTGCCCCCCGGCAAGGACAGGGAGATGACTCACCCCTCCACTTT. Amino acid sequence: CAPRQGQGDDSPLHF.

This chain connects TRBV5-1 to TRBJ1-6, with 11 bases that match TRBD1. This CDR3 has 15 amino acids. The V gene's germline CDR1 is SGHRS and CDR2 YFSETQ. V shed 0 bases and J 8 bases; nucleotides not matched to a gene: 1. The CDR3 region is CASSLGDRGDSPLHF. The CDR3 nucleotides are TGCGCCAGCAGCTTGGGGGACAGGGGGGATTCACCCCTCCACTTT.

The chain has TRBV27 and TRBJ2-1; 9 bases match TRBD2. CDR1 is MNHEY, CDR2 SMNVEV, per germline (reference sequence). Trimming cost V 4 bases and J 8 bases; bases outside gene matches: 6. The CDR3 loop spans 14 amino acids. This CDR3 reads CASSWAGGPYEQFF. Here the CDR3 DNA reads TGTGCCAGCAGTTGGGCGGGAGGGCCCTATGAGCAGTTCTTC.

CDR3 sequence reads: CASSPQGGVNQPQHF. The CDR3 bases are TGTGCCAGCTCACCCCAGGGGGGAGTCAATCAGCCCCAGCATTTT. V usage is TRBV18 and J usage is TRBJ1-5, with TRBD1 matching 7 bases. The V segment lost 3 bases and the J segment 3 bases; nucleotides outside the gene matches: 5. In germline, CDR1 is KGHSH, CDR2 LQKENI. The CDR3 contains 15 residues.

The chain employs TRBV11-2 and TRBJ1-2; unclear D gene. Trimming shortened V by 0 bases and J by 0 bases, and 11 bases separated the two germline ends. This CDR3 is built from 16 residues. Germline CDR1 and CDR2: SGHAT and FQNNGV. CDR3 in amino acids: CASSLDRHLANYGYTF. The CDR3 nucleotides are TGTGCCAGCAGCTTAGACCGACATCTTGCTAACTATGGCTACACCTTC.

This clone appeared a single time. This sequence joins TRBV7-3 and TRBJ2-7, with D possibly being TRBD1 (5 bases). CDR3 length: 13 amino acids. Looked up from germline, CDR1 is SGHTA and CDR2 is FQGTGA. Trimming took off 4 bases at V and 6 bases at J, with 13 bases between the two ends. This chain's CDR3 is CASSYQGWSEQYF. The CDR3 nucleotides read TGTGCCAGCAGCTACCAGGGTTGGAGCGAGCAGTACTTC.

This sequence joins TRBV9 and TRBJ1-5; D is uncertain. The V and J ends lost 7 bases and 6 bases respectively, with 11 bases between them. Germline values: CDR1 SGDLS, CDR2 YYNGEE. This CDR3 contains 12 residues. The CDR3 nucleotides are TGTGCCAGCCCAGGTCCCCCTCAGCCCCAGCATTTT. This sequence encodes CASPGPPQPQHF.

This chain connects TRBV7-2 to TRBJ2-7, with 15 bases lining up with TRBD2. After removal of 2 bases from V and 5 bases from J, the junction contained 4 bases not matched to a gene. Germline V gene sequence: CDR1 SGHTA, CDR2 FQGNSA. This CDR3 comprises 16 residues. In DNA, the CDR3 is TGTGCCAGCAGCTTAAGGACTAGCGGGAGGGGCCACGAGCAGTACTTC. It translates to CASSLRTSGRGHEQYF.

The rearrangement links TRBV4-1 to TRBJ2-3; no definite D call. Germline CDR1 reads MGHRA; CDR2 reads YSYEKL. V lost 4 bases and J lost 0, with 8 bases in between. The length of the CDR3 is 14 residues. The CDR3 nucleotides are TGCGCCAGCAGCCTTCTGAGCAGCACAGATACGCAGTATTTT. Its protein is CASSLLSSTDTQYF.

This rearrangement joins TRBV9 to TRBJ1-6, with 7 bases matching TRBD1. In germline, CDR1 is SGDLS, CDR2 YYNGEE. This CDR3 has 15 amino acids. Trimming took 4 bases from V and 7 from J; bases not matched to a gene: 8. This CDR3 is CASSPAGTDNSPLHF. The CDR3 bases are TGTGCCAGCAGCCCCGCCGGGACAGACAATTCACCCCTCCACTTT.

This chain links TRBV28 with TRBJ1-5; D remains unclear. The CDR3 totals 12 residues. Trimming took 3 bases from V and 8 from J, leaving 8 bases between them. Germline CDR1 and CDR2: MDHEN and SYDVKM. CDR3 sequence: CASSLLLEPQHF. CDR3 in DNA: TGTGCCAGCAGTTTGCTACTTGAGCCCCAGCATTTT.

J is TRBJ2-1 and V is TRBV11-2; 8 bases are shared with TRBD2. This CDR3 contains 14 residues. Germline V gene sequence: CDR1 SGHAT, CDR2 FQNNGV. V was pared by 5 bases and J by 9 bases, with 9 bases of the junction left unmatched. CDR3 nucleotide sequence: TGTGCCAGCAGCCCCGCCCCGACTAGCGTTGAGCAGTTCTTC. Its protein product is CASSPAPTSVEQFF.

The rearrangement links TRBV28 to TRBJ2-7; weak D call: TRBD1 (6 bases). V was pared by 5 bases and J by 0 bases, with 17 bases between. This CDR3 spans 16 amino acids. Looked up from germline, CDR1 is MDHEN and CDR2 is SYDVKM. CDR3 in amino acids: CASSLRAAQGSYEQYF. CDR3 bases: TGTGCCAGCAGTCTCAGAGCGGCACAGGGCTCCTACGAGCAGTACTTC.

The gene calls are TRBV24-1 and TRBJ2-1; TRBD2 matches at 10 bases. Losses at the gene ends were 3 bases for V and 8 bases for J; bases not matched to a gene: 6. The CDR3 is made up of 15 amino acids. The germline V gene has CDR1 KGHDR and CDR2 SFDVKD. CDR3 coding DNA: TGTGCCACCAGTGATGCCGGGACTAGCGTTTATGAGCAGTTCTTC. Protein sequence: CATSDAGTSVYEQFF.

The CDR3 nucleotides are TGCGCCAGCAGCCAAGTCGGGGGCGGGGGGCCCCAAGAGACCCAGTACTTC. As protein: CASSQVGGGGPQETQYF. The chain employs TRBV4-3 and TRBJ2-5, with 8 bases matching TRBD2. This CDR3 contains 17 residues. Germline CDR1 is LGHNA and CDR2 is YSLEER. V was clipped by 1 base and J by 1 base; unmatched bases: 8.

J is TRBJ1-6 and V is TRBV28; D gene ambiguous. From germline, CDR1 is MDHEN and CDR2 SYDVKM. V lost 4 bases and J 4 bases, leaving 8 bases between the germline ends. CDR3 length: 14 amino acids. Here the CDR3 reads CASSSYRYNSPLHF. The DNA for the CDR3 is TGTGCCAGCAGTTCCTACAGATATAATTCACCCCTCCACTTT.

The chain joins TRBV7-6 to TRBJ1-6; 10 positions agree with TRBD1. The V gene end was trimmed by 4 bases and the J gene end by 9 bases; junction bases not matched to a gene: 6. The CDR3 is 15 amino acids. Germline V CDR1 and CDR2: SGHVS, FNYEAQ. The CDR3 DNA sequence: TGTGCCAGCAGCTCCGACAGGGGGCCCATTTCACCCCTCCACTTT. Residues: CASSSDRGPISPLHF.

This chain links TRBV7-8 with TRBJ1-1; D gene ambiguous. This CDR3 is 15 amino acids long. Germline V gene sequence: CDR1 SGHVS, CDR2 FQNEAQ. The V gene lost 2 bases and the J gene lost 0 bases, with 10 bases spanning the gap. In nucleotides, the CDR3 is TGTGCCAGCAGCTTATTCCCGGGAGTGAACACTGAAGCTTTCTTT. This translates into CASSLFPGVNTEAFF.

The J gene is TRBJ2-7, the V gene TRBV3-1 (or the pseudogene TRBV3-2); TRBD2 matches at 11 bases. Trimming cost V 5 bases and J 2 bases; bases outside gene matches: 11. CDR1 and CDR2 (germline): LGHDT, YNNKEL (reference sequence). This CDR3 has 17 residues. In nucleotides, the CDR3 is TGTGCCAGCAGCGGAGGAGTACTAGCGGGGGATCCCTACGAGCAGTACTTC. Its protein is CASSGGVLAGDPYEQYF.

DNA for the CDR3: TGCAGCGTTCGGGGGGCCGTTGAGCAGTTCTTC. Translated: CSVRGAVEQFF. This rearrangement joins TRBV29-1 to TRBJ2-1; D might be TRBD2 (7 bases). Germline CDR1 is SQVTM and CDR2 is ANQGSEA. CDR3 size: 11 residues. The V and J ends lost 5 bases and 9 bases respectively, with 11 bases between them.

For the CDR3, the DNA is TGTGCCAGTCGAACTCTAGCGGGAGGAAACAATGAGCAGTTCTTC. It encodes CASRTLAGGNNEQFF. The V and J genes are TRBV2 and TRBJ2-1, with 11 bases lining up with TRBD2. V was clipped by 9 bases and J by 5 bases; unmatched bases: 9. Germline lookup yields CDR1 SNHLY and CDR2 FYNNEI. The CDR3 totals 15 residues.

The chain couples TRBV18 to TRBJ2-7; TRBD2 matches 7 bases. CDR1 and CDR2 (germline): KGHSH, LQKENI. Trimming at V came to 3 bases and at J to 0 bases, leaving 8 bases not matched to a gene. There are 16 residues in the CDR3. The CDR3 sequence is CASSPLAGPHSYEQYF. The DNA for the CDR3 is TGTGCCAGCTCACCCTTAGCGGGCCCCCACTCCTACGAGCAGTACTTC.

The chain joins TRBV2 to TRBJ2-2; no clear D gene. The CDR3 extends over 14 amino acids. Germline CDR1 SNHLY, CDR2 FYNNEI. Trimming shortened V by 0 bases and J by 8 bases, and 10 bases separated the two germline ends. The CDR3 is CASSEALRWGELFF. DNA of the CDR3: TGTGCCAGCAGTGAAGCGCTTCGGTGGGGGGAGCTGTTTTTT.

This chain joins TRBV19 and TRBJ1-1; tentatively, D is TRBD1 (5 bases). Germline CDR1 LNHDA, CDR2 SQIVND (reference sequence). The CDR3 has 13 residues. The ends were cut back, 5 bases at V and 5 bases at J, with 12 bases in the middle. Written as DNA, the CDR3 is TGTGCCAGTAGTGGTAGCGGGGGAACTGAAGCTTTCTTT. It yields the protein CASSGSGGTEAFF.